The clone carrying this T cell receptor (beta chain) was counted between two and nine times. Its antigen is not known. This sample is drawn from a study of blood T cells in healthy people across ages. Study-level results: With unsorted PBMCs, a conclusive comparison of naive versus antigen-experienced cells was not possible.

It was with a sample-barcoded 5' primer and a J-beta primer mix that a second PCR of roughly 7 to 12 cycles was run. TCRdb re-derived calls from the 5' RACE reads in MiXCR, one entry per CDR3 protein. Found here are about 970,000 distinct CDR3 sequences, just over 50% of them singletons; the top ten hold 20% to 25%. Sequencing was carried out using blood. The sequence derives from a woman aged 60-75 years in good health.

CDR3 DNA: TGCAGTGCTAGTTCGACAGGGGGGACAGATACGCAGTATTTT. Its protein is CSASSTGGTDTQYF. The chain recombines TRBV20-1 with TRBJ2-3; 9 bases align to TRBD1. Trimming cost V 3 bases and J 3 bases; bases outside gene matches: 4. CDR1 and CDR2 (germline): DFQATT, SNEGSKA (reference sequence). The CDR3 totals 14 residues.